A selection of T cell receptor beta chains follows, all from one sample in a study of blood T cells in healthy people across ages. One entry per CDR3 protein results from TCRdb running MiXCR on the 5' RACE reads. This sample carries some 940,000 distinct CDR3 sequences, about 28% of them seen once, and the ten largest clones take 10%. This sample also appeared in a second study, on T cells of mothers and their children.

The sample comprised blood. The receptor set was obtained from a woman aged 40-49 years in good health. Each CDR3 is given with its conserved first and last residue.

V gene: TRBV20-1; J gene: TRBJ1-5; CDR3 length: 14; CDR3 protein: CSAWTGGSNQPQHF
V gene: TRBV28; J gene: TRBJ2-7; CDR3 length: 14; CDR3 protein: CASSLGFQIYEQYF
V gene: TRBV6-5; J gene: TRBJ1-4; CDR3 length: 14; CDR3 protein: CASSQTEPPGKLFF
V gene: TRBV12-3/TRBV12-4; J gene: TRBJ1-1; CDR3 length: 11; CDR3 protein: CASSLGTRTFF
V gene: TRBV20-1; J gene: TRBJ2-3; CDR3 length: 17; CDR3 protein: CSARDPTSGGRTDTQYF
V gene: TRBV4-1; J gene: TRBJ2-7; CDR3 length: 15; CDR3 protein: CAGSLTRDSPYEQYF
V gene: TRBV10-3; J gene: TRBJ2-2; CDR3 length: 17; CDR3 protein: CAISDAAGLGVTGELFF
V gene: TRBV7-6; J gene: TRBJ1-4; CDR3 length: 14; CDR3 protein: CASSHTYPGEKLFF
V gene: TRBV5-1; J gene: TRBJ2-7; CDR3 length: 15; CDR3 protein: CASRSRIGGSYEQYF
V gene: TRBV7-9; J gene: TRBJ1-2; CDR3 length: 15; CDR3 protein: CASSPRQAPLYGYTF
V gene: TRBV5-1; J gene: TRBJ2-7; CDR3 length: 16; CDR3 protein: CASSWNSGGLSYEQYF
V gene: TRBV20-1; J gene: TRBJ1-1; CDR3 length: 15; CDR3 protein: CSARGTGVGGTEAFF
V gene: TRBV13; J gene: TRBJ2-1; CDR3 length: 18; CDR3 protein: CASSPQLAGAGGLYGQFF
V gene: TRBV6-1; J gene: TRBJ1-5; CDR3 length: 15; CDR3 protein: CASSAVRYSNQPQHF
V gene: TRBV21-1; J gene: TRBJ1-5; CDR3 length: 16; CDR3 protein: CTSSSKDRMNNQPQHF
V gene: TRBV9; J gene: TRBJ1-2; CDR3 length: 15; CDR3 protein: CASSVEAAGGYGYTF
V gene: TRBV10-3; J gene: TRBJ2-5; CDR3 length: 14; CDR3 protein: CAISESKAGETQYF
V gene: TRBV14; J gene: TRBJ2-7; CDR3 length: 16; CDR3 protein: CASSQDRTSGVYEQYF
V gene: TRBV10-3; J gene: TRBJ2-1; CDR3 length: 15; CDR3 protein: CAISDRAGGYNEQFF
V gene: TRBV18; J gene: -; CDR3 length: 11; CDR3 protein: CASSTGNEQYF
V gene: TRBV12-3/TRBV12-4; J gene: TRBJ1-1; CDR3 length: 15; CDR3 protein: CARSLLQGMNTEAFF
V gene: TRBV9; J gene: TRBJ2-6; CDR3 length: 17; CDR3 protein: CASSPVEGSSGTNVLTF
V gene: TRBV20-1; J gene: TRBJ1-4; CDR3 length: 14; CDR3 protein: CSALTGASNEKLFF
V gene: TRBV6-7; J gene: TRBJ1-5; CDR3 length: 17; CDR3 protein: CASSYSRLCGLFQPQHF
V gene: TRBV12-3/TRBV12-4; J gene: TRBJ2-3; CDR3 length: 15; CDR3 protein: CASSPGAGARDTQYF